This TCR beta chain stems from a study of shared clonotypes between healthy human individuals (TCRdb year 2020). Regarding the study in general: Three men and two women, aged 18 to 49 years, made up the cohort. For each donor, CD4 naive and CD4 memory were each run on three plates, CD8 naive on two plates, and CD8 memory on one plate. The study deeply sequenced blood TCR repertoires of about 5 healthy adults to estimate repertoire size and the extent of clonotype sharing between individuals. Different laboratories and diverse techniques were used to prepare libraries and sequence TCR repertoires, to increase sequencing depth and limit assay-specific biases. Each donor's leukapheresis produced roughly between about 0.9 and 9.5 billion PBMCs.

Study-level results and caveats: When a handful of donors were compared, the shared fraction of clonotypes was around 5.1% for naive CD4, less than 4% for naive CD8, roughly 2.3% for memory CD4, and 0.4% for memory CD8. Rarefaction of sorted-subset datasets indicated incomplete sequencing despite the large sequencing depth. Naive subsets generally had larger estimated clonotype richness than memory subsets. Sampling was limited to blood, and TCR repertoires in tissue likely differ from TCR repertoires in blood. Pairwise subsampling led to the expectation that sequencing depth would affect the degree of clonotype sharing among donors. The genetic and exposure-history diversity represented was limited by the small number of donors. Compared with non-shared clonotypes, the clonotypes found in all four sorted-subset donors had higher generation probabilities.

CD8 naive samples were CD45RO-negative cells positively selected for CCR7, giving a CD45RA+CCR7+ population that excluded TemRA cells. Donors were healthy HIV-negative adults with no recently reported acute infections or vaccinations. Every donor was a Caucasian adult living in Nashville, Tennessee, USA. Blood was obtained by leukapheresis, after which PBMCs were separated by Ficoll-Histopaque density gradient centrifugation and cryopreserved in liquid nitrogen vapor phase. Analytical flow cytometry was used to check the purity and quantity of each magnetically sorted T cell population. Genomic DNA was isolated from each sorted fraction and quantified by UV absorbance on a Nanodrop 2000c. About this clone: Its antigen is unknown. Nothing much larger sits one base from this clone, and base qualities are not available.

TCR CDR3 regions were amplified from genomic DNA by multiplex PCR using the deep immunoSEQ assay. Extracted genomic DNA from each cell subset was spread evenly across all wells of several immunoSEQ 96-well plates, with each plate serving as a replicate. For sorted subsets, about 200 ng genomic DNA, equal to tens of thousands of T cell genomes, was loaded into each replicate PCR. Purified libraries were measured with a Qubit 3.0 fluorometer, size-checked on a Bioanalyzer 2100, and measured again with the KAPA Library Quantification kit. Every immunoSEQ 96-well plate was sequenced on a dedicated single-read 150-cycle Illumina NextSeq 550 flow cell. Per the authors' processing: Because the immunoSEQ output included only junctional sequences and no quality scores, the filtering could not be the same as the filtering used for full-length reads. To assign V/J genes and CDR3, sequences were annotated against IMGT germline references using PyIR, a Python wrapper for IgBLAST v1.9. Reads were removed for weak V/J assignments (E-value above 1e-6), missing CDR3, stop codons, out-of-frame junctions, or ambiguous translated residues. V3J clonotypes were defined by identical inferred V gene, J gene, and CDR3 amino acid sequence. Percentage overlap between repertoires was calculated by dividing the number of shared unique clonotypes by the size of the smaller repertoire. Repertoire richness was assessed with RTK rarefaction, the Chao1 estimator, and Recon v2.1 estimates of unobserved clonotypes. OLGA was used to compute generation probabilities for all TCRbeta clonotypes that the gDNA method yielded from several donors. The source is immuneACCESS, and TCRdb retained only in-frame sequences with V and J called. Part of the clones is not carried over; for the studies checked, unresolved V genes explain less than half of this, and the remainder is unexplained. That table is the source of V, J and clone size, and D and trimming were worked out from the DNA. This sample lists some 2 million clones; less than 95% were detected once. The top ten clones comprise approximately 1% of the sample.

CDR1 and CDR2 are drawn from the germline V gene (reference sequence): MNHEY, SMNVEV. The V and J ends are trimmed by 3 bases and 8 bases, leaving 8 bases between them. The CDR3 goes from the cysteine to the phenylalanine over 12 residues. CDR3 DNA only is kept here, 36 bases in frame from base 1. The chain is assembled from TRBV27 and TRBJ2-1, with an unclear D gene assignment. The clonotype was recovered from a man between 18 and 29 years old in good health. The sample taken for sequencing was naive CD8+ T cells sorted from blood. This specimen's cell subset or site label, per the study, means: CD45RA+CCR7+. The bases are TGTGCCAGCAGTTTGGGATATGATGAGCAGTTCTTC. Its translation reads: CASSLGYDEQFF.